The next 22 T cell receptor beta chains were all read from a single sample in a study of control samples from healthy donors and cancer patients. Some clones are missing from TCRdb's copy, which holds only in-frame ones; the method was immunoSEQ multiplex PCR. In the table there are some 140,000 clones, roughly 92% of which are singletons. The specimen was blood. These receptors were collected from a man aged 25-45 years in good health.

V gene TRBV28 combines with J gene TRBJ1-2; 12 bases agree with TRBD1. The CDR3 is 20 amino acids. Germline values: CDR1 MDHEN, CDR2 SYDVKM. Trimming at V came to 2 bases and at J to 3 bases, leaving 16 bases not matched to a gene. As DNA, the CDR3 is TGTGCCAGCAGTTTACCCCCCGGGACAGGGGGCGCTGGGGAATACTATGGCTACACCTTC. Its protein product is CASSLPPGTGGAGEYYGYTF.

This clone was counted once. CDR3 amino acids: CASSSRGSSYNEQFF. The CDR3 coding sequence is TGTGCCAGCAGTAGCAGGGGGTCCTCCTACAATGAGCAGTTCTTC. This chain links TRBV28 with TRBJ2-1, with 7 positions matching TRBD1. This CDR3 has 15 residues. Germline V lookup: CDR1 MDHEN, CDR2 SYDVKM. Trimming at V came to 5 bases and at J to 0 bases, leaving 4 bases not matched to a gene.

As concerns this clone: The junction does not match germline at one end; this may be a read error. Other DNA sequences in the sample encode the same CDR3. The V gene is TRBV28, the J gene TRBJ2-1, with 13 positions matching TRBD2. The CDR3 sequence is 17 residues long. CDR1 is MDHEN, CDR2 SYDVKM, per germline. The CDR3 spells CASRFPGLAGSYNEQFF. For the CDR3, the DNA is TGCGCCAGCAGATTTCCGGGACTAGCGGGATCCTACAATGAGCAGTTCTTC.

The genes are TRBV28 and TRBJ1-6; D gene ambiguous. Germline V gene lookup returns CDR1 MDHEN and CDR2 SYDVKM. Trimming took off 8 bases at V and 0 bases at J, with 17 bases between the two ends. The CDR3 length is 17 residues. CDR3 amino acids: CASPSLTNISYNSPLHF. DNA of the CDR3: TGTGCCAGCCCGTCCCTAACCAACATCTCCTATAATTCACCCCTCCACTTT.

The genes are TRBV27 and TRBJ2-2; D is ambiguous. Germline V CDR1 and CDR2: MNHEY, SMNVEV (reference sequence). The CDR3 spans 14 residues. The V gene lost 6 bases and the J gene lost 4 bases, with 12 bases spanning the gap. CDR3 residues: CASRVTVGTGELFF. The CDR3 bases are TGTGCCAGCAGGGTAACGGTGGGCACCGGGGAGCTGTTTTTT.

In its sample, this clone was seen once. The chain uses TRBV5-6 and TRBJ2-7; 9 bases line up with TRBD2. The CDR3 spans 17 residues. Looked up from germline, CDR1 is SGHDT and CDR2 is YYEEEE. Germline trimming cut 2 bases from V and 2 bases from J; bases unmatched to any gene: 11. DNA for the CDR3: TGTGCCAGCAGCTTAGTTGGTTGGAGCGGGGGGACCTACGAGCAGTACTTC. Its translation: CASSLVGWSGGTYEQYF.

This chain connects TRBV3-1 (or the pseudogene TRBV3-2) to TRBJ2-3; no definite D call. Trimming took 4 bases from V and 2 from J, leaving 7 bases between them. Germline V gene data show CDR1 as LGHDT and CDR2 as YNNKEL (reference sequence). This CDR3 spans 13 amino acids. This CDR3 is CASSPSTTDTQYF. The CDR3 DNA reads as TGTGCCAGCAGCCCGTCGACCACAGATACGCAGTATTTT.

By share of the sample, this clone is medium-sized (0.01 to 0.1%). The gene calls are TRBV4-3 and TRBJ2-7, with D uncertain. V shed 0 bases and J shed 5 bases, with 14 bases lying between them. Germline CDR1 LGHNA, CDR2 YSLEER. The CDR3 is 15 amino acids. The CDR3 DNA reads TGCGCCAGCAGCCAAGATCTCGGGCAGCCGGACGAGCAGTACTTC. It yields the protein CASSQDLGQPDEQYF.

In nucleotides, the CDR3 is TGTGCCAGCAGTCGAACCGGGACAGCTTACAATGAGCAGTTCTTC. This sequence encodes CASSRTGTAYNEQFF. The chain has TRBV27 and TRBJ2-1; 7 positions match TRBD1. V was pared by 5 bases and J by 4 bases, with 8 bases of the junction left unmatched. Germline values: CDR1 MNHEY, CDR2 SMNVEV (reference sequence). The CDR3 runs to 15 residues.

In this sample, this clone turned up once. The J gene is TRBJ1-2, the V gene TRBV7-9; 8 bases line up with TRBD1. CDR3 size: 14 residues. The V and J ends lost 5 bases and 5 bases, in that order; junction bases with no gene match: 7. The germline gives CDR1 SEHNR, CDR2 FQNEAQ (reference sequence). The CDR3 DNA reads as TGTGCCAGCAGCCTAACACAGGGGGGATATGGCTACACCTTC. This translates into CASSLTQGGYGYTF.

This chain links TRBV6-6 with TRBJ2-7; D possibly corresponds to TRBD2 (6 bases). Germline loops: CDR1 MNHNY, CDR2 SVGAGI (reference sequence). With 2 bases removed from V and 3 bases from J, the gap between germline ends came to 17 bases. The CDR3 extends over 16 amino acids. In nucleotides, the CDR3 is TGTGCCAGCAGTTACCCGACTTGGGCTAGCGACTACGAGCAGTACTTC. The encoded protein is CASSYPTWASDYEQYF.

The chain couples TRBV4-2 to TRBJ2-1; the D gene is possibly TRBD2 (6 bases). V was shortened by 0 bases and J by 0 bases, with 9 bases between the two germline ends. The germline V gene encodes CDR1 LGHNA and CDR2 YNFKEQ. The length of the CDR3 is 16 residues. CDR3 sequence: CASSQDLGGSYNEQFF. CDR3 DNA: TGTGCCAGCAGCCAAGATCTGGGGGGCTCCTACAATGAGCAGTTCTTC.

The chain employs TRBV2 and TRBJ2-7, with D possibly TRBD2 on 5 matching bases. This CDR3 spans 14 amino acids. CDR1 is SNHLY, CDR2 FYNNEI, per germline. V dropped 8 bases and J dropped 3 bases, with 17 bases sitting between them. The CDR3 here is CASCANTGNYEQYF. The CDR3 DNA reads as TGTGCCAGCTGCGCAAATACCGGGAACTACGAGCAGTACTTC. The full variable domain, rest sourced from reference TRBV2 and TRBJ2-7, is EPEVTQTPSHQVTQMGQEVILRCVPISNHLYFYWYRQILGQKVEFLVSFYNNEISEKSEIFDDQFSVERPDGSNFTLKIRSTKLEDSAMYFCASCANTGNYEQYFGPGTRLTVT.

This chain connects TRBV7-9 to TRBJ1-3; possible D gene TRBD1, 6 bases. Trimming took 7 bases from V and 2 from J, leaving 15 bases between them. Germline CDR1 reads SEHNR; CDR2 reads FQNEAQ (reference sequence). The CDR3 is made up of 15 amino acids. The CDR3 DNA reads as TGTGCCAGCACCCGAGGACAGCTCCCTGGAAACACCATATATTTT. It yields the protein CASTRGQLPGNTIYF.

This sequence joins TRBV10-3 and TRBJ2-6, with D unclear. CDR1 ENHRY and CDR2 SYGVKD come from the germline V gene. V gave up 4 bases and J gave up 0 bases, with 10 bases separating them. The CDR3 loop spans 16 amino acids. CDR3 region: CAISGKDPSGANVLTF. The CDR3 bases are TGTGCCATCAGTGGAAAAGACCCCTCTGGGGCCAACGTCCTGACTTTC.

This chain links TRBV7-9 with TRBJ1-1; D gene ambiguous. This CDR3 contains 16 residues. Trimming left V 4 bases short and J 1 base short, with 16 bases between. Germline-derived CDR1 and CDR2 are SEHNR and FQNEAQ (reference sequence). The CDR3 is CASSSSRLDQNTEAFF. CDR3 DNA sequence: TGTGCCAGCAGCTCGAGCCGTTTAGACCAGAACACTGAAGCTTTCTTT.

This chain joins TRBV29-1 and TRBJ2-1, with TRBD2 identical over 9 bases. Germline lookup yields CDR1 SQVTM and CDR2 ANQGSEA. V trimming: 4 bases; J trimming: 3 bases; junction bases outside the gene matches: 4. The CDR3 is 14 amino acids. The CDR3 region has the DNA TGCAGCGTTGGATCTAGCGGGAACTACAATGAGCAGTTCTTC. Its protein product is CSVGSSGNYNEQFF.

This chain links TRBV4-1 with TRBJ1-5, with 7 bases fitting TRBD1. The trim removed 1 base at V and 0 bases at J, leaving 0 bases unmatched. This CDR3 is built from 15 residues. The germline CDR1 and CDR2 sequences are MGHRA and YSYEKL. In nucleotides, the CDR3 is TGCGCCAGCAGCCAAGCAGGGGGTAGCAATCAGCCCCAGCATTTT. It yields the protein CASSQAGGSNQPQHF.

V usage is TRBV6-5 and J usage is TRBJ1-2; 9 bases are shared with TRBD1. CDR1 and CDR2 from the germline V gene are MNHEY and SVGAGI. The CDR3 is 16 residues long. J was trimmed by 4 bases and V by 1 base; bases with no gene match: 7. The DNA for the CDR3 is TGTGCCAGCAGTTACTTGGGACAGGGATTCAGCTATGGCTACACCTTC. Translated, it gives CASSYLGQGFSYGYTF.

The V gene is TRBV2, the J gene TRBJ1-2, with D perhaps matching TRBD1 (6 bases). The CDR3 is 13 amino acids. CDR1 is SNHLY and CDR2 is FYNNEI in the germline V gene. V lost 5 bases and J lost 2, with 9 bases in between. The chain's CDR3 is CASSRQENYGYTF. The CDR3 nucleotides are TGTGCCAGCAGTAGACAGGAAAACTATGGCTACACCTTC.

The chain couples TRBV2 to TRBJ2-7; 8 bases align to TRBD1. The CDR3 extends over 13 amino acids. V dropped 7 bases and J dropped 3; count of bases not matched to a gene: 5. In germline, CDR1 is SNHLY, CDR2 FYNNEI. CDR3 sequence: CASKGQENYEQYF. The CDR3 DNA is TGTGCCAGCAAGGGACAGGAGAACTACGAGCAGTACTTC.

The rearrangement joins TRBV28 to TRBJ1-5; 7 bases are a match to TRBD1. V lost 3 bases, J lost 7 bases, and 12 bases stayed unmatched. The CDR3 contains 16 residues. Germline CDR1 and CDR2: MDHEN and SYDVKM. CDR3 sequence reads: CASSFLRQGGIQPQHF. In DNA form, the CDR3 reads TGTGCCAGCAGTTTTCTGCGACAGGGTGGGATACAGCCCCAGCATTTT.